This passage covers 11 T cell receptor beta chains from one sample sequenced in a study of cytomegalovirus exposure and HLA in healthy donors. Here immunoSEQ multiplex PCR was the method, and the copy in TCRdb shows in-frame clones only, minus some. The repertoire holds some 110,000 clones, with roughly nine tenths as singletons. The specimen was PBMCs. The receptors were sampled from a man aged 18 to 29 in good health and CMV-seropositive.

The chain carries TRBV30 and TRBJ1-1; 7 bases are shared with TRBD1. The CDR3 covers 15 residues. With 5 bases clipped from V and 3 bases from J, the junction kept 12 bases outside the gene matches. From germline, CDR1 is GTSNPN and CDR2 SVGIG (reference sequence). CDR3 DNA: TGTGCCTGGGACAGGGAATCAGGTCCTCACACTGAAGCTTTCTTT. Translating gives CAWDRESGPHTEAFF.

The chain uses TRBV10-3 and TRBJ2-3; TRBD2 aligns across 10 bases. Germline loops: CDR1 ENHRY, CDR2 SYGVKD. The V segment lost 6 bases and the J segment 3 bases; nucleotides outside the gene matches: 9. This CDR3 spans 16 amino acids. The chain's CDR3 is CAIRVLAGNITDTQYF. CDR3 nucleotide sequence: TGTGCCATCAGAGTACTAGCGGGGAATATAACAGATACGCAGTATTTT.

J is TRBJ1-1 and V is TRBV5-5; D gene uncertain. Trimming removed 5 bases from V and 3 bases from J, with 14 bases in between. CDR1 and CDR2 from the germline V gene are SGHKS and YYEKEE (reference sequence). CDR3 length equals 14 residues. The CDR3 DNA reads as TGTGCCAGCAGTTATTACCAGGTCTACACTGAAGCTTTCTTT. Its protein product is CASSYYQVYTEAFF.

The chain links TRBV6-7 to TRBJ2-1; 11 positions agree with TRBD1. TRBV6-7 is flagged as an ORF with uncertain function. The junction had 11 bases not matched to a gene; V was cut back by 4 bases and J by 12 bases. This CDR3 spans 15 amino acids. The CDR3 loop reads CASSSDRGRGLPQFF. Written as DNA, the CDR3 is TGTGCCAGCAGTTCGGACAGGGGGCGAGGTCTCCCGCAGTTCTTC.

The rearrangement uses TRBV6-1 and TRBJ2-3, with 12 bases lining up with TRBD2. Germline lookup yields CDR1 MNHNS and CDR2 SASEGT. This CDR3 region has 17 residues. Germline trimming cut 2 bases from V and 1 base from J; bases unmatched to any gene: 4. As DNA, the CDR3 is TGTGCCAGCAGTGAAAGGGGACTAGCGGGTCGCACAGATACGCAGTATTTT. Translating it yields CASSERGLAGRTDTQYF.

This chain connects TRBV5-1 to TRBJ2-7; the D gene is possibly TRBD1 (6 bases). CDR3 length: 17 amino acids. V was cut by 0 bases and J by 0 bases, with 16 bases left in between. CDR1 and CDR2 from the germline V gene are SGHRS and YFSETQ. The DNA for the CDR3 is TGCGCCAGCAGCTTGGGGACAGACCCACTAAACTCCTACGAGCAGTACTTC. Amino acids: CASSLGTDPLNSYEQYF.

This clone was counted a few times. The genes are TRBV5-4 and TRBJ2-3; the D gene is possibly TRBD2 (6 bases). The CDR3 is made up of 14 amino acids. The germline V gene encodes CDR1 SGHNT and CDR2 YYREEE (reference sequence). V lost 4 bases to trimming and J lost 6 bases, with 15 bases between them. This chain's CDR3 is CASSIRLGGDTQYF. For the CDR3, the DNA is TGTGCCAGCAGCATTCGACTAGGAGGCGATACGCAGTATTTT.

This rearrangement joins TRBV5-4 to TRBJ1-3; D possibly corresponds to TRBD1 (6 bases). The CDR3 is 13 amino acids. V shed 5 bases and J shed 4 bases, with 10 bases lying between them. Germline CDR1 and CDR2: SGHNT and YYREEE (reference sequence). The CDR3 DNA is TGTGCCAGCAGGCTTACAGGGGGAAACACCATATATTTT. Residues: CASRLTGGNTIYF.

In its sample, this clone was seen once. This sequence joins TRBV7-8 and TRBJ1-1, with 8 bases aligning to TRBD1. V dropped 3 bases and J dropped 6; count of bases not matched to a gene: 15. CDR1 SGHVS and CDR2 FQNEAQ come from the germline V gene. CDR3 size: 17 residues. The CDR3 DNA sequence: TGTGCCAGCAGCTTGAGCATTTCGGGACAGGCCGCTTCTGAAGCTTTCTTT. It encodes CASSLSISGQAASEAFF.

This clone was counted a few times. The rearrangement uses TRBV9 and TRBJ2-2; a possible D gene is TRBD1 (6 bases). Per germline, CDR1 SGDLS and CDR2 YYNGEE. The CDR3 has 14 residues. V was cut by 3 bases and J by 5 bases, with 11 bases left in between. Here the CDR3 DNA reads TGTGCCAGCAGCGAGGGGGTAGGGACCGGGGAGCTGTTTTTT. This sequence encodes CASSEGVGTGELFF.

The rearrangement links TRBV7-3 to TRBJ1-5; D uncertain. Germline V gene lookup returns CDR1 SGHTA and CDR2 FQGTGA. There are 12 residues in the CDR3. V was shortened by 5 bases and J by 9 bases, with 11 bases between the two germline ends. Here the CDR3 DNA reads TGTGCCAGCAGCCGAAGTGCGTCGCCCCAGCATTTT. Protein product: CASSRSASPQHF.